A single sample is the source of the 32 T cell receptor beta chains below, sequenced in a study of regulatory T cells in long-lasting Graves disease (dated by TCRdb to the early 2020s). The library was made by multiplex PCR. Sequencing was performed on an Illumina HiSeq 4000. CDR3 regions were amplified by Arm-PCR with iRepertoire HTBI primers to construct TCR beta libraries. The public reads were reprocessed in TCRdb via fastp at Q25 and MiXCR, keeping in-frame beta chains. Each CDR3 protein appears once, grouped with its most common genes and DNA. The sample yields 650,000 to 850,000 distinct CDR3 sequences; about 32% were counted once. The ten largest account for roughly 41% of the sample. Sample time point, as interpreted from the label and publication: persistent/refractory GD, antithyroid drugs over 5 years with positive TRAb. For both TCR sequencing and RNA sequencing, RNA was extracted from PBMCs in TRIzol.

Sample: peripheral blood mononuclear cells (PBMCs), taken when the disease was refractory, from a patient treated with antithyroid drugs. The receptors here all came from a female donor with Graves disease.

This clonotype was found many times. The V call is TRBV2, the J call TRBJ1-1, with D unclear. The CDR3 covers 8 residues. Germline loops: CDR1 SNHLY, CDR2 FYNNEI. CDR3: CAIPGAFF. The CDR3 nucleotides are TGTGCGATACCTGGAGCTTTCTTT.

This chain's CDR3 is CASSEGLAGVRLKPGETQYF. The DNA for the CDR3 is TGTGCCAGTAGTGAAGGACTAGCGGGAGTCCGTCTTAAGCCAGGAGAGACCCAGTACTTC. The genes are TRBV19 and TRBJ2-5; 13 positions agree with TRBD2. CDR1 and CDR2 from the germline V gene are LNHDA and SQIVND (reference sequence). V trimming: 5 bases; J trimming: 4 bases; junction bases outside the gene matches: 19. The CDR3 loop spans 20 amino acids.

Note on this clonotype: Here the CDR3 omits its conserved ending phenylalanine or tryptophan, so a read error is the likely source. The chain links TRBV15 to TRBJ1-1; D unresolved. Germline V gene lookup returns CDR1 LNHNV and CDR2 YYDKDF (reference sequence). Trimming left V 0 bases short and J 8 bases short, with 16 bases between. This CDR3 is 15 amino acids long. CDR3 DNA sequence: TGTGCCACCAGCAGAGATGGAGGGTACCCAGCAGAAGCTTTCTCT. Residues: CATSRDGGYPAEAFS.

In regard to this clonotype: Germline is not matched at one junction end, which may reflect a read error. This sequence joins TRBV5-1 and TRBJ2-7; 10 nucleotides align to TRBD2. The CDR3 is made up of 15 amino acids. Germline V gene lookup returns CDR1 SGHRS and CDR2 YFSETQ. CDR3 in amino acids: CASSYSGRTSYEQHF. For the CDR3, the DNA is TGCGCCAGCAGCTATAGCGGGAGGACGTCCTACGAGCAGCACTTC.

This sequence joins TRBV12-3 or TRBV12-4 and TRBJ1-4; no clear D gene. This CDR3 region has 13 residues. The V end was cut by 4 bases, the J end by 4 bases, with 7 bases between. The CDR3 DNA reads as TGTGCCAGCAGTTATACGGATAATGAAAAACTGTTTTTT. Its translation: CASSYTDNEKLFF.

The gene calls are TRBV29-1 and TRBJ2-7; the D gene is possibly TRBD1 (5 bases). Germline values: CDR1 SQVTM, CDR2 ANQGSEA. V shed 4 bases and J shed 4 bases, with 14 bases lying between them. This CDR3 is 13 amino acids long. The CDR3 loop reads CSVVQGGVYEQYF. The CDR3 DNA reads as TGCAGCGTTGTGCAGGGTGGCGTGTACGAGCAGTACTTC.

The V gene is TRBV4-1, the J gene TRBJ2-7; TRBD1 is a possible D gene (5 bases). CDR1 is MGHRA and CDR2 is YSYEKL in the germline V gene. Trimming pared 3 bases from V and 1 base from J, leaving 7 bases between. The CDR3 is made up of 13 amino acids. In nucleotides, the CDR3 is TGCGCCAGCAGCCACTCAGGGTCCTACGAGCAGTACTTC. This codes for CASSHSGSYEQYF.

J is TRBJ1-2 and V is TRBV11-2; D is unresolved. Germline CDR1 is SGHAT and CDR2 is FQNNGV. Trimming cost V 1 base and J 6 bases, with 12 bases left between them. The CDR3 has 14 residues. The CDR3 DNA follows: TGTGCCAGCAGCTTAGTTGGGATTGGGCATGGCTACACCTTC. This sequence encodes CASSLVGIGHGYTF.

This clonotype was seen more than once but under ten times. The chain couples TRBV3-1 to TRBJ1-2, with TRBD1 identical over 7 bases. This CDR3 has 16 amino acids. The ends lost 4 bases at V and 4 bases at J; junction bases unmatched: 12. CDR1 LGHDT and CDR2 YNNKEL come from the germline V gene (reference sequence). CDR3 sequence: CASSLKAGGGVYGYTF. The CDR3 DNA is TGTGCCAGCAGCCTTAAAGCAGGGGGAGGGGTCTATGGCTACACCTTC.

This clonotype was seen only a few times. V usage is TRBV13 and J usage is TRBJ2-7; 8 bases are a match to TRBD2. V lost 2 bases to trimming and J lost 3 bases; unmatched junction nucleotides: 6. Per the germline V gene, CDR1 is PRHDT and CDR2 is FYEKMQ (reference sequence). The CDR3 has 15 residues. The CDR3 spells CASSLKAGASYEQYF. The CDR3 DNA sequence: TGTGCCAGCAGCTTAAAAGCGGGAGCAAGCTACGAGCAGTACTTC.

At least ten counts were recorded for this clonotype. The genes are TRBV10-3 and TRBJ1-1; D is perhaps TRBD1 (6 bases). Germline CDR1 ENHRY, CDR2 SYGVKD. This CDR3 is built from 13 residues. V was trimmed by 6 bases and J by 1 base, leaving 9 bases between them. The CDR3 DNA reads as TGTGCCATCAGCACAGGGACGAACACTGAAGCTTTCTTT. It yields the protein CAISTGTNTEAFF.

V gene TRBV27 combines with J gene TRBJ1-1; 9 nucleotides align to TRBD1. The V gene end was trimmed by 5 bases and the J gene end by 2 bases; junction bases not matched to a gene: 6. Germline values: CDR1 MNHEY, CDR2 SMNVEV (reference sequence). CDR3 size: 15 residues. The CDR3 sequence is CASSPGQGINTEAFF. The CDR3 DNA is TGTGCCAGCAGTCCCGGACAGGGGATTAACACTGAAGCTTTCTTT.

The sample holds a few counts of this clonotype. The chain employs TRBV11-2 and TRBJ1-1; 7 positions match TRBD1. This CDR3 has 13 amino acids. J lost 3 bases, V lost 5 bases, and 3 bases had no gene match. Per the germline V gene, CDR1 is SGHAT and CDR2 is FQNNGV. In DNA, the CDR3 is TGTGCCAGCAGCGCGGACAGGTACACTGAAGCTTTCTTT. It translates to CASSADRYTEAFF.

This clonotype was observed a handful of times. This chain uses TRBV6-2 or TRBV6-3 with TRBJ1-2, with D tentatively TRBD1 (6 bases). This CDR3 comprises 15 residues. The V and J ends lost 0 bases and 7 bases respectively, with 15 bases between them. CDR1 MNHEY and CDR2 SVGEGT come from the germline V gene. The CDR3 reads CASSYSALGGGGYTF. The CDR3 DNA is TGTGCCAGCAGTTACTCGGCTCTCGGGGGCGGTGGCTACACCTTC.

The chain links TRBV6-1 to TRBJ1-1, with a weak D call TRBD1 (5 bases). Germline V lookup: CDR1 MNHNS, CDR2 SASEGT. This CDR3 is 14 amino acids long. Trimming left V 5 bases short and J 0 bases short, with 10 bases between. The CDR3 DNA reads TGTGCCAGCAGTAGACAGATCATGAACACTGAAGCTTTCTTT. Translating it yields CASSRQIMNTEAFF.

V and J are TRBV19 and TRBJ1-1; 9 bases align to TRBD1. The J segment lost 4 bases and the V segment lost 7 bases, leaving 13 bases of the junction unmatched. The CDR3 covers 16 residues. Germline assignment: CDR1 LNHDA and CDR2 SQIVND (reference sequence). The CDR3 bases are TGTGCCAGTACCGCCAGGGACAGGGTATCTGGCACTGAAGCTTTCTTT. It codes for CASTARDRVSGTEAFF.

The chain carries TRBV25-1 and TRBJ2-7; D is ambiguous. The CDR3 is 10 amino acids. CDR1 and CDR2 (germline): MGHDK, SYGVNS. V was clipped by 4 bases and J by 6 bases, with 4 bases between them. The CDR3 DNA sequence: TGTGCCAGCAGTGTAACCGAGCAGTACTTC. Encoded protein: CASSVTEQYF.

A word on this clonotype: Compared with germline, one end of the junction differs, possibly owing to a read error. This chain connects TRBV9 to TRBJ1-2; no clear D gene. Per the germline V gene, CDR1 is SGDLS and CDR2 is YYNGEE. This CDR3 contains 11 residues. The CDR3 sequence is CAGSSRTLYTF. The DNA for the CDR3 is TGTGCCGGCAGCTCACGGACCCTTTACACCTTC.

This clonotype was counted ten times or more. This chain uses TRBV12-3 or TRBV12-4 with TRBJ2-7, with a tentative D call TRBD1 (5 bases). The CDR3 extends over 13 amino acids. The V end lost 5 bases, the J end lost 2 bases, and 10 bases lay between the germline ends. The CDR3 protein is CASSTGHTYEQYF. The CDR3 bases are TGTGCCAGCAGTACCGGACATACCTACGAGCAGTACTTC.

V and J are TRBV11-2 and TRBJ2-7, with 15 bases matching TRBD2. The V gene end was trimmed by 6 bases and the J gene end by 6 bases; junction bases not matched to a gene: 6. The CDR3 length is 15 residues. CDR1 is SGHAT, CDR2 FQNNGV, per germline. The CDR3 here is CASSWTSGRAAEQYF. The CDR3 DNA follows: TGTGCCAGCAGTTGGACTAGCGGGAGGGCTGCCGAGCAGTACTTC.

J is TRBJ2-7 and V is TRBV6-2 or TRBV6-3, with 10 bases lining up with TRBD2. V trimming: 4 bases; J trimming: 3 bases; junction bases outside the gene matches: 3. Germline V lookup: CDR1 MNHEY, CDR2 SVGEGT. The CDR3 length is 14 residues. The CDR3 region is CASSSVAGGYEQYF. The DNA of the CDR3 is TGTGCCAGCAGTTCCGTAGCGGGAGGCTACGAGCAGTACTTC.

This clonotype was counted only a few times. The V and J genes are TRBV28 and TRBJ2-7; TRBD2 matches 12 bases. The germline V gene has CDR1 MDHEN and CDR2 SYDVKM. V dropped 6 bases and J dropped 6; count of bases not matched to a gene: 6. This CDR3 contains 14 residues. The CDR3 here is CASSTTSGSREQYF. In DNA, the CDR3 is TGTGCCAGCAGCACGACTAGCGGGAGCCGCGAGCAGTACTTC.

The table lists this clonotype with a few counts. The chain joins TRBV7-8 to TRBJ1-5, with D possibly TRBD1 on 5 matching bases. The germline CDR1 and CDR2 sequences are SGHVS and FQNEAQ. CDR3 size: 13 residues. V was pared by 5 bases and J by 5 bases, with 10 bases between. Here the CDR3 reads CASSPARDQPQHF. For the CDR3, the DNA is TGTGCCAGCAGCCCAGCCAGGGATCAGCCCCAGCATTTT.

V is TRBV11-2 and J is TRBJ2-7; D possibly uses TRBD1 or TRBD2 (5 bases each). CDR3 length: 15 amino acids. Germline assignment: CDR1 SGHAT and CDR2 FQNNGV. Between the trimmed V and J ends, which lost 4 bases and 2 bases, there was a span of 15 bases. CDR3 residues: CASSSRDGRPYEQYF. CDR3 coding DNA: TGTGCCAGCAGCTCCCGGGACGGACGACCCTACGAGCAGTACTTC.

CDR3 sequence reads: CASSNEGRYEQYF. DNA of the CDR3: TGTGCCAGCAGTAACGAGGGGCGGTACGAGCAGTACTTC. V gene TRBV6-1 combines with J gene TRBJ2-7; D is tentatively TRBD1 or TRBD2 (5 bases each). Trimming took 5 bases from V and 4 from J, leaving 12 bases between them. The CDR3 runs 13 residues. CDR1 and CDR2 from the germline V gene are MNHNS and SASEGT.

This chain joins TRBV27 and TRBJ1-5, with 9 nucleotides matching TRBD1. V shed 5 bases and J 3 bases; nucleotides not matched to a gene: 8. CDR1 and CDR2 from the germline V gene are MNHEY and SMNVEV (reference sequence). The CDR3 length is 16 residues. CDR3 amino acids: CASSPGTGLVNQPQHF. The CDR3 DNA reads TGTGCCAGCAGTCCGGGGACAGGGTTGGTCAATCAGCCCCAGCATTTT.

This clonotype came up a few times. The chain recombines TRBV27 with TRBJ2-5, with a possible D match to TRBD1 (5 bases). Germline V CDR1 and CDR2: MNHEY, SMNVEV (reference sequence). V was cut by 6 bases and J by 5 bases, with 16 bases left in between. The CDR3 has 14 residues. Here the CDR3 reads CASSYRPSTETQYF. The CDR3 DNA is TGTGCCAGCAGCTACAGGCCTTCGACGGAGACCCAGTACTTC.

The V gene is TRBV6-1, the J gene TRBJ2-2; 8 bases match TRBD2. From germline, CDR1 is MNHNS and CDR2 SASEGT. The CDR3 spans 16 residues. J gave up 3 bases and V 6 bases, and 9 bases lay outside the gene matches. This CDR3 is CASSPTGTSYTGELFF. The CDR3 bases are TGTGCCAGCAGCCCTACCGGGACTAGTTACACCGGGGAGCTGTTTTTT.

The rearrangement joins TRBV27 to TRBJ1-6, with D possibly matching TRBD1 (6 bases). The CDR3 consists of 13 residues. CDR1 MNHEY and CDR2 SMNVEV come from the germline V gene (reference sequence). The V gene lost 5 bases and the J gene lost 8 bases, with 10 bases spanning the gap. The CDR3 bases are TGTGCCAGCAGTCGACAGGTTTATTCACCCCTCCACTTT. Translating it yields CASSRQVYSPLHF.

This chain connects TRBV6-1 to TRBJ1-3; possible D gene TRBD1, 5 bases. V lost 5 bases and J lost 0, with 11 bases in between. This CDR3 has 15 amino acids. Germline V lookup: CDR1 MNHNS, CDR2 SASEGT. CDR3 DNA sequence: TGTGCCAGCAGTCGGGACGATGGCTCTGGAAACACCATATATTTT. Its translation: CASSRDDGSGNTIYF.

This clonotype was observed a few times. This chain connects TRBV5-1 to TRBJ2-7; 12 bases map to TRBD2. Germline V gene lookup returns CDR1 SGHRS and CDR2 YFSETQ. CDR3 length equals 16 residues. With 4 bases clipped from V and 3 bases from J, the junction kept 8 bases outside the gene matches. CDR3 sequence: CASSTTKTSGSYEQYF. CDR3 in DNA: TGCGCCAGCAGCACCACCAAGACTAGCGGGAGCTACGAGCAGTACTTC.

J is TRBJ2-7 and V is TRBV6-1; possibly TRBD1 for D (6 bases). Germline V CDR1 and CDR2: MNHNS, SASEGT. Between the trimmed V and J ends, which lost 10 bases and 4 bases, there was a span of 14 bases. CDR3 length: 12 residues. The CDR3 here is CAISWTVYEQYF. CDR3 nucleotides: TGTGCCATAAGCTGGACAGTTTACGAGCAGTACTTC.